The T cell receptor (beta chain) under discussion was sequenced for a study of cytomegalovirus exposure and HLA in healthy donors. Study observations and caveats: Segments of the TCR beta V type were, in most cases, productive about 87% or about 30% of the time in an earlier analysis.

About this clone itself: Antigen specificity is unknown.

PCR was performed using 60 Vbeta and 13 Jbeta primers. Clones were sequenced by immunoSEQ multiplex PCR, and TCRdb holds only the in-frame ones, with some missing. The sample lists about 210,000 clones; 75% to 85% were seen once. Sequences were obtained from PBMCs. This clonotype was obtained from a woman under 40 in good health and CMV-seropositive.

The CDR3: CASSFPGTQAFF. CDR3 DNA: TGTGCCAGCAGTTTTCCTGGGACTCAAGCTTTCTTT. This chain uses TRBV28 with TRBJ1-1; possibly TRBD1 for D (5 bases). CDR3 size: 12 residues. The V end lost 3 bases, the J end lost 9 bases, and 11 bases lay between the germline ends. The V gene's germline CDR1 is MDHEN and CDR2 SYDVKM. Complete variable domain (other parts from reference TRBV28 and TRBJ1-1): DVKVTQSSRYLVKRTGEKVFLECVQDMDHENMFWYRQDPGLGLRLIYFSYDVKMKEKGDIPEGYSVSREKKERFSLILESASTNQTSMYLCASSFPGTQAFFGQGTRLTVV.